The TCR beta chain described here comes from a study of monozygotic twins with inflammatory bowel disease (dated by TCRdb to between 2018 and 2020). Context from the whole study: A total of approximately 28 monozygotic twin pairs were included in the full study, comprising nine German pairs (four IBD-concordant, five IBD-discordant) and 19 IBD-discordant Danish pairs. The search for disease-associated traits relied mainly on comparing, within discordant pairs, IBD patients with their genetically identical healthy co-twins. Each individual had, on average, about 151 000 unique TCRalpha sequences and 181 000 unique TCRbeta sequences available for analysis. Here is what the overall study found, with its caveats: The analysis was unable to tell apart different T cell subtypes. Repertoire similarity did not differ between concordant and discordant twins, possibly due to limited statistical power. IBD patients shared fewer clonotypes with other individuals than healthy twins did, most markedly in patients showing signs of disease activity. Because patients received different immunosuppressive treatments, the repertoires may have picked up extra background noise and variability between individuals. IBD patients had lower TCRbeta repertoire diversity, measured by the inverse Simpson index, than their healthy co-twins. No single strong signal or clonotype linked to IBD turned up in the results, so the idea that one exists was not supported.

From each donor, a 2.5 ml peripheral blood sample was drawn into PAXgene tubes and stored at -80 degrees C. Without T cell sorting, total RNA was isolated from whole blood using the PAXgene blood miRNA kit on an automated QIAcube. Peripheral blood from monozygotic twin pairs concordant or discordant for inflammatory bowel disease was subjected to deep TCRalpha and TCRbeta repertoire profiling with unique molecular barcoding. Smoking habits were recorded for all twin pairs, with individuals classified as current, former or never smokers. Libraries were prepared through 5' RACE. Each TCR library was prepared from roughly 3,800 ng of total RNA. cDNA was synthesized with SMARTScribe reverse transcriptase in eight separate reactions per sample. During cDNA synthesis, template switching was used to introduce unique molecular identifiers that contained a 6-nucleotide sample barcode. Amplification of TCRalpha and TCRbeta cDNA involved two nested PCRs of roughly 16 and 10 cycles, and each PCR was followed by bead purification. Before amplification, the cDNA was treated with uracil DNA-glycosylase and purified using the QIAquick PCR purification kit. The second PCR added Illumina TruSeq-compatible adapters along with sample-specific barcodes. Library quality and concentration were checked on TapeStation and Qubit, and libraries were pooled at around 5 ng each. Sequencing of the pooled libraries was done on an Illumina HiSeq2500 single-index Rapid Run using custom sequencing primers and 2 x 100 bp reads. Under the source paper's analysis protocol: MiGEC version 1.2.6 was used for UMI-based consensus assembly, which corrected PCR and sequencing errors. V(D)J alignment, clonotype assembly and CDR3 extraction were performed with MiXCR version 2.1.1. Normalisation of gene usage, clonotype sharing and MAIT/NKT TCR abundance was achieved by analysing the top 1000, 10 000 and 20 000 clonotypes per sample. After downsampling to 27 000 UMIs, diversity was calculated as the inverse Simpson index using the vegan R package. Statistical testing used paired Mann-Whitney U tests on the discordant twin pairs and applied Benjamini-Hochberg correction for multiple testing. Once TCRdb had reprocessed the reads, it stored one entry per CDR3 protein sequence and supplied no DNA. In this record, the V and J calls reflect TCRdb's handling and not the investigators' own analysis. This sample's table lists 150,000 or so distinct CDR3 sequences. Roughly 7% of the sample comes from the top ten.

About this clonotype itself: Its recognized antigen is unknown.

The CDR3 spans 15 residues, from the cysteine through the phenylalanine. This entry has no DNA. In the germline V gene (reference sequence), CDR1 corresponds to SEHNR and CDR2 to FQNEAQ. Sample: blood. Recombination linked TRBV7-9 to TRBJ2-5; TCRdb gives TRBD1 as the D gene, but with no DNA this cannot be confirmed. This clonotype was sampled from a human donor with ulcerative colitis or Crohn's disease, or a healthy co-twin of an affected twin (not recorded which). This receptor has the CDR3 CASSLQGRGRETQYF.